This T cell receptor beta chain was retrieved from a study of early T cells in non-severe SARS-CoV-2 infection. The CDR3 extends over 13 amino acids. V was pared by 3 bases and J by 2 bases, with 6 bases between. The V gene's germline CDR1 is SNHLY and CDR2 FYNNEI. MiXCR, applied by TCRdb to the 5' RACE reads, yields one record per CDR3 protein. The table lists 30,000 to 40,000 distinct CDR3 sequences, less than 7% of them singletons. This clonotype appeared many times. The V and J genes are TRBV2 and TRBJ2-3, with D unresolved. The sequencing used whole blood, collected at baseline. The sequence derives from an adult who was a healthcare worker with PCR-confirmed SARS-CoV-2 infection or an uninfected control (not recorded which). This CDR3 is CASSEDDTDTQYF. DNA for the CDR3: TGTGCCAGCAGTGAGGATGACACAGATACGCAGTATTTT.